A single TCR beta chain is shown here with its context. Its specific antigen is unknown. No base quality values were provided; no much bigger clone lies one nucleotide off. The collaborating institutions used their own protocols to collect whole blood in K2EDTA tubes. For TCRbeta analysis, collaborator samples were shipped as frozen whole blood, as isolated PBMCs, or as DNA extracted from either sample type. The entry originates in a study of blood T cell repertoires in COVID-19 (dated by TCRdb to about 2020). Regarding the complete study: Samples covering the acute and convalescent phases of COVID-19 were provided by collaborators in the United States, Italy and Spain. The prospective study material was composed of cDNA or gDNA derived from T cells, B-cell-depleted T cells, or PBMCs. The dataset comprised deeply sampled blood TCRbeta repertoires from subjects exposed to, actively infected with, or recovered from COVID-19. The repertoires were made available in a free public database intended to serve as a resource for research on the immune response to SARS-CoV-2. Samples were obtained from the ongoing ImmuneRACE study (first 160 participants) and from over 1,000 subjects provided by 6 global collaborators. The sample metadata nearly always contained a de-identified subject ID, COVID-19 status, age in years and sex. Where available, HLA class I and class II types were obtained from metadata supplied by the sample provider rather than from assay-based typing. Overall results and qualifications from the work: How much clinical and demographic metadata was included differed by source and by participant, and the metadata was provided uncurated.

The germline V gene provides CDR1 MNHEY and CDR2 SVGAGI. The CDR3 numbers 14 residues from cysteine through phenylalanine. Just CDR3 DNA is preserved here, 42 bases in frame from base 1. Ends trimmed: V by 10 bases, J by 7 bases; bases unmatched to a gene: 15. TCRbeta CDR3 regions were amplified from genomic DNA by means of the immunoSEQ Assay, a bias-controlled multiplex PCR. The authors' analysis ran thus. The number of nucleated cells in each sample was estimated by amplification of reference gene primers within the assay. Sequence reads were collapsed and filtered to measure the absolute abundance of every unique TCRbeta CDR3 rearrangement. For each sample, productive Simpson clonality was calculated as the square root of Simpson's diversity index across productive rearrangements. What TCRdb holds here is the immuneACCESS table cut down to in-frame rearrangements. Part of the clones is not present; checked against another copy, under half of the missing clones reflect an unresolved V gene, and the others are unexplained. The V and J calls and clone size were taken over from that table, and D and trimming were inferred from the DNA. For this sample the table gives 350,000 to 450,000 clones, of which around 86% were detected only once. The biggest ten clones account for approximately 2.9% of the sample.

The sequencing input was peripheral blood. The sequence joins TRBV6-5 to TRBJ2-7; 8 bases in the junction line up with TRBD2. This clonotype originated in a human donor in a cohort sampled during active COVID-19. The nucleotides read TGTGCCACCGACCAAGCGGGGGAGGCGGGGGAGCAGTACTTC. Protein translation: CATDQAGEAGEQYF.